The text below deals with one T cell receptor (beta chain). Per germline, CDR1 SGHTA and CDR2 FQGNSA. V was clipped by 5 bases and J by 5 bases; unmatched bases: 3. The CDR3 is 13 residues long. Assay version v3.0 of immunoSEQ was used, and it was run at survey level. Sequencing was intended to reach 40,000-50,000 T-cell genomes per sample. Here immunoSEQ multiplex PCR was the method, and the copy in TCRdb shows in-frame clones only, minus some. The sample lists roughly 28,000 clones, approximately 90% occurring once. The data belong to a study of long-term antiretroviral therapy in people with HIV. This clonotype was obtained from a man between 18 and 35 years old with HIV. Sequenced here: unsorted PBMCs, sampled 3.1 years after starting antiretroviral therapy. The chain is built from TRBV7-2 and TRBJ1-1, with 9 bases that match TRBD1. CDR3 protein: CASSNRGLTEAFF. In nucleotides, the CDR3 is TGTGCCAGCAGCAACAGGGGGCTGACTGAAGCTTTCTTT.